The 18 T cell receptor beta chains in this list originate from one sample, sequenced in a study of blood T cells in healthy people across ages. Alongside a J-beta primer mix, a sample-barcoded 5' primer served in a second PCR lasting roughly 7 to 12 cycles. MiXCR, run by TCRdb on the 5' RACE reads, gives a single entry per CDR3 protein. The sample consists of more than 1.4 million distinct CDR3 sequences, 42% of them appearing once. The specimen was blood. The origin of the receptors is a woman aged 18-29 years in good health.

This clonotype was recorded many times. The genes are TRBV6-5 and TRBJ1-2; no reliable D call. Per germline, CDR1 MNHEY and CDR2 SVGAGI. The CDR3 contains 13 residues. V was cut by 0 bases and J by 2 bases, with 4 bases left in between. CDR3 coding DNA: TGTGCCAGCAGTTACTCGCGGAACTATGGCTACACCTTC. Translating gives CASSYSRNYGYTF.

The V and J genes are TRBV2 and TRBJ2-6; D gene unclear. The CDR3 runs 13 residues. V was cut by 11 bases and J by 0 bases, with 8 bases left in between. Germline CDR1 is SNHLY and CDR2 is FYNNEI. CDR3 nucleotide sequence: TGTGCCTCCGCGGCCTCTGGGGCCAACGTCCTGACTTTC. This gives the protein CASAASGANVLTF. The whole variable domain, filled in from reference TRBV2 and TRBJ2-6, reads EPEVTQTPSHQVTQMGQEVILRCVPISNHLYFYWYRQILGQKVEFLVSFYNNEISEKSEIFDDQFSVERPDGSNFTLKIRSTKLEDSAMYFCASAASGANVLTFGAGSRLTVL.

The V and J genes are TRBV12-5 and TRBJ1-5; 7 bases map to TRBD1. Trimming removed 6 bases from V and 0 bases from J; junction bases left unmatched: 5. Germline V gene data show CDR1 as LGHNT and CDR2 as FRNRAP. The CDR3 is 15 amino acids. In DNA, the CDR3 is TGTGCTAGTGGGGTCGGGACAGTTAGCAATCAGCCCCAGCATTTT. Protein: CASGVGTVSNQPQHF. Based on the CDR3 plus reference TRBV12-5 and TRBJ1-5, the full variable domain is DARVTQTPRHKVTEMGQEVTMRCQPILGHNTVFWYRQTMMQGLELLAYFRNRAPLDDSGMPKDRFSAEMPDATLATLKIQPSEPRDSAVYFCASGVGTVSNQPQHFGDGTRLSIL.

The chain carries TRBV6-5 and TRBJ2-3; D possibly corresponds to TRBD2 (7 bases). This CDR3 region has 14 residues. Trimming stripped 2 bases from V and 6 bases from J, with 12 bases between. Germline loops: CDR1 MNHEY, CDR2 SVGAGI. CDR3 residues: CASSYGGGSDTQYF. In DNA form, the CDR3 reads TGTGCCAGCAGTTACGGCGGGGGCAGTGATACGCAGTATTTT.

The rearrangement links TRBV7-6 to TRBJ2-1; perhaps TRBD2 as D (7 bases). Germline CDR1 is SGHVS and CDR2 is FNYEAQ. There are 16 residues in the CDR3. Trimming took off 5 bases at V and 7 bases at J, with 21 bases between the two ends. DNA for the CDR3: TGTGCCAGCAGCCCCCTGGGGGGGGCGCGTGGTAATGAGCAGTTCTTC. Its protein product is CASSPLGGARGNEQFF.

Notes on this clonotype: A much larger clone differs from this one at a single base, so this may be a read error. The rearrangement joins TRBV20-1 to TRBJ2-7; no definite D call. The J call may be wrong; the DNA end is better matched by TRBJ2-5. The CDR3 has 12 residues. CDR1 is DFQATT and CDR2 is SNEGSKA in the germline V gene (reference sequence). CDR3 in DNA: TGCAGTGCTCCCCTGTATCGAGAGACCCAGTACTTC. As protein: CSAPLYRETQYF.

This clonotype was recorded a few times. V and J are TRBV10-3 and TRBJ2-3; 9 bases are a match to TRBD1. The CDR3 loop spans 18 amino acids. Trimming cost V 10 bases and J 0 bases; bases outside gene matches: 17. CDR1 and CDR2 (germline): ENHRY, SYGVKD. The chain's CDR3 is CATIADRGGWGSTDTQYF. The CDR3 bases are TGTGCCACCATAGCGGACAGGGGAGGTTGGGGAAGCACAGATACGCAGTATTTT.

This clonotype has a handful of counts. The chain joins TRBV10-3 to TRBJ1-2, with D hard to call. The germline CDR1 and CDR2 sequences are ENHRY and SYGVKD. This CDR3 spans 13 amino acids. Trimming shortened V by 4 bases and J by 4 bases, and 10 bases separated the two germline ends. The CDR3 loop reads CAISGMQSYGYTF. In DNA, the CDR3 is TGTGCCATCAGTGGAATGCAATCCTATGGCTACACCTTC.

This clonotype was seen more than once but under ten times. This chain connects TRBV3-1 to TRBJ2-1, with 8 bases that match TRBD1. This CDR3 contains 15 residues. Germline CDR1 reads LGHDT; CDR2 reads YNNKEL (reference sequence). V shed 1 base and J 7 bases; nucleotides not matched to a gene: 6. Here the CDR3 DNA reads TGTGCCAGCAGCCAAGGCCCACAGGGGGGTAATGAGCAGTTCTTC. Amino acid sequence: CASSQGPQGGNEQFF.

The chain uses TRBV10-3 and TRBJ2-5, with TRBD2 matching 9 bases. Germline lookup yields CDR1 ENHRY and CDR2 SYGVKD. The V and J ends lost 5 bases and 11 bases, in that order; junction bases with no gene match: 18. CDR3 length: 16 residues. The CDR3 loop is CAISTLGSSGTNEQYF. CDR3 in DNA: TGTGCCATCAGTACCCTCGGATCTAGCGGGACTAATGAGCAGTACTTC.

CDR3: CASSSGTGVSGANVLTF. The CDR3 DNA is TGTGCCAGCAGTTCCGGGACAGGGGTCTCTGGGGCCAACGTCCTGACTTTC. The chain combines TRBV6-6 with TRBJ2-6; TRBD1 agrees at 10 bases. The germline gives CDR1 MNHNY, CDR2 SVGAGI (reference sequence). This CDR3 has 17 amino acids. V dropped 4 bases and J dropped 0; count of bases not matched to a gene: 3.

This clonotype was observed once. The chain combines TRBV18 with TRBJ2-3, with 10 bases identical to TRBD2. This CDR3 has 15 residues. The ends lost 6 bases at V and 6 bases at J; junction bases unmatched: 9. Germline V gene lookup returns CDR1 KGHSH and CDR2 LQKENI. The CDR3 loop reads CASSAGLAERDTQYF. CDR3 nucleotide sequence: TGTGCCAGCTCCGCCGGACTAGCGGAAAGGGATACGCAGTATTTT.

DNA of the CDR3: TGTGCCAGCCACGGTGCGGGGAGTGAGCAGTTCTTC. Its protein is CASHGAGSEQFF. This rearrangement joins TRBV25-1 to TRBJ2-1, with TRBD2 as a possible D gene (6 bases). The germline CDR1 and CDR2 sequences are MGHDK and SYGVNS. The CDR3 consists of 12 residues. V lost 8 bases and J 9 bases, leaving 14 bases between the germline ends.

This clonotype was seen only a few times. The gene calls are TRBV20-1 and TRBJ2-3; D might be TRBD2 (5 bases). Germline lookup yields CDR1 DFQATT and CDR2 SNEGSKA (reference sequence). Trimming took off 5 bases at V and 2 bases at J, with 17 bases between the two ends. CDR3 length: 15 residues. This CDR3 is CSAAEGAETTDTQYF. DNA of the CDR3: TGCAGTGCTGCCGAGGGAGCGGAGACCACAGATACGCAGTATTTT.

The chain links TRBV20-1 to TRBJ2-1, with D unclear. This CDR3 has 10 amino acids. With 5 bases removed from V and 12 bases from J, the gap between germline ends came to 11 bases. CDR1 and CDR2 from the germline V gene are DFQATT and SNEGSKA (reference sequence). CDR3 in amino acids: CSAVVVGQFF. The CDR3 nucleotides read TGCAGTGCTGTAGTGGTAGGGCAGTTCTTC.

The gene calls are TRBV6-6 and TRBJ1-1; no firm D call. The V gene lost 2 bases and the J gene lost 0 bases, with 7 bases spanning the gap. There are 14 residues in the CDR3. Germline loops: CDR1 MNHNY, CDR2 SVGAGI (reference sequence). This CDR3 is CASSYAGMNTEAFF. DNA for the CDR3: TGTGCCAGCAGTTACGCCGGGATGAACACTGAAGCTTTCTTT.

On this clonotype: A much larger clone lies one base from this, so it may be a read error. The rearrangement joins TRBV7-2 to TRBJ1-2, with TRBD1 matching 9 bases. This CDR3 spans 15 amino acids. Germline V CDR1 and CDR2: SGHTA, FQGNSA. Here the CDR3 reads CVSSSTTGGNYGYTF. The CDR3 DNA reads as TGTGTCAGCAGCTCCACTACAGGGGGCAACTATGGCTACACCTTC. The whole variable domain, filled in from reference TRBV7-2 and TRBJ1-2, reads GAGVSQSPSNKVTEKGKDVELRCDPISGHTALYWYRQSLGQGLEFLIYFQGNSAPDKSGLPSDRFSAERTGGSVSTLTIQRTQQEDSAVYLCVSSSTTGGNYGYTFGSGTRLTVV.

V and J are TRBV6-5 and TRBJ2-5, with D tentatively TRBD2 (5 bases). The germline V and J ends were trimmed by 6 bases and 7 bases, with 18 bases remaining between them. The CDR3 covers 14 residues. Germline V gene sequence: CDR1 MNHEY, CDR2 SVGAGI. The CDR3 DNA is TGTGCCAGCAGGGCCCCAGGAGGCTTGGGGACCCAGTACTTC. It codes for CASRAPGGLGTQYF.